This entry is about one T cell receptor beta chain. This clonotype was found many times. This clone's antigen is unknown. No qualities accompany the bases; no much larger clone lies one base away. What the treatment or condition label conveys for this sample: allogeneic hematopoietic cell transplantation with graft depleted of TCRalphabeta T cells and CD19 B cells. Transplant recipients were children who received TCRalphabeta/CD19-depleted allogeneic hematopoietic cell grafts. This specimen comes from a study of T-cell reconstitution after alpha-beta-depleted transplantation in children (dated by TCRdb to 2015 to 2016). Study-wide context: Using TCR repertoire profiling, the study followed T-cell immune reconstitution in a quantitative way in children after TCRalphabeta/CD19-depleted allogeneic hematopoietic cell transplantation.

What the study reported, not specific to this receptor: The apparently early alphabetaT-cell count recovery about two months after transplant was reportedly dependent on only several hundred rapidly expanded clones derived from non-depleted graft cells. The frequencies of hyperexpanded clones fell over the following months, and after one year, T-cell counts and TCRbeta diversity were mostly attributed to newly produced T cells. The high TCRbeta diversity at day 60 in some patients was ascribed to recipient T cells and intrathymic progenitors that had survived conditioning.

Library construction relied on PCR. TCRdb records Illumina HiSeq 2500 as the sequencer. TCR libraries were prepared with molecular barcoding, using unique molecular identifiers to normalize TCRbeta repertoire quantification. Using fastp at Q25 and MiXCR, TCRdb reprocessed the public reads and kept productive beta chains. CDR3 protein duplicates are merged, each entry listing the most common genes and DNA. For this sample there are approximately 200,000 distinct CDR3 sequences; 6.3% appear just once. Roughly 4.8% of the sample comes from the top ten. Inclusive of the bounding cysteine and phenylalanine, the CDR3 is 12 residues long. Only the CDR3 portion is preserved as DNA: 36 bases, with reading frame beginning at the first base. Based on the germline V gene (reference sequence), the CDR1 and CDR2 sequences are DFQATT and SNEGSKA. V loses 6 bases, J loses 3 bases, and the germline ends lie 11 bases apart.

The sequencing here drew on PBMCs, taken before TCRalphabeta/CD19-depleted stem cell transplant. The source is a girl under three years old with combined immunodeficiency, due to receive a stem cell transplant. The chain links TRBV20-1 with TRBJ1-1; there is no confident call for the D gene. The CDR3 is CSAQQTYTEAFF. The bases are TGCAGTGCCCAACAGACTTACACTGAAGCTTTCTTT.